Presented here are 17 T cell receptor beta chains from one specimen sequenced in a study of OX40 agonist ivuxolimab in advanced cancers. Sequenced by immunoSEQ multiplex PCR; TCRdb stores in-frame clones only, minus some. The table includes some 41,000 clones, approximately 84% detected once. Sequencing used CD4+ or CD8+ T cells sorted from blood, obtained in a trial of the OX40 agonist ivuxolimab. These receptor sequences come from an adult with an advanced solid tumor such as melanoma, head and neck, liver or kidney cancer.

The V gene is TRBV5-1, the J gene TRBJ2-3; 7 nucleotides align to TRBD2. With 3 bases clipped from V and 5 bases from J, the junction kept 18 bases outside the gene matches. Germline V CDR1 and CDR2: SGHRS, YFSETQ. The CDR3 contains 18 residues. The CDR3 sequence: CASSSRSQGRELGDTQYF. DNA of the CDR3: TGCGCCAGCAGCTCCCGTTCCCAAGGGCGGGAGCTCGGAGATACGCAGTATTTT.

The chain is built from TRBV7-9 and TRBJ2-7; TRBD1 matches at 10 bases. V lost 6 bases, J lost 2 bases, and 4 bases stayed unmatched. The CDR3 is 14 residues long. CDR1 and CDR2 (germline): SEHNR, FQNEAQ (reference sequence). The CDR3 is CASRSGTGAYEQYF. As DNA, the CDR3 is TGTGCCAGCAGGTCCGGGACAGGGGCCTACGAGCAGTACTTC.

The gene calls are TRBV2 and TRBJ2-6; D could derive from TRBD1 or TRBD2 (5 bases each). V dropped 8 bases and J dropped 0 bases, with 20 bases sitting between them. The CDR3 is made up of 18 amino acids. Germline CDR1 reads SNHLY; CDR2 reads FYNNEI. CDR3 region: CASDAVGEGLSGANVLTF. The CDR3 nucleotides read TGTGCCAGCGACGCCGTTGGAGAGGGGCTCTCTGGGGCCAACGTCCTGACTTTC.

The CDR3 region has the DNA TGTGCCAGTCAGCTTGGTAGAGCTAGCAATCAGCCCCAGCATTTT. This translates into CASQLGRASNQPQHF. J is TRBJ1-5 and V is TRBV13; D remains unclear. In germline, CDR1 is PRHDT, CDR2 FYEKMQ (reference sequence). With 9 bases removed from V and 0 bases from J, the gap between germline ends came to 15 bases. This CDR3 has 15 residues.

The gene calls are TRBV4-1 and TRBJ2-3, with D maybe TRBD2 (6 bases). The CDR3 runs 17 residues. The V end was cut by 2 bases, the J end by 0 bases, with 15 bases between. The germline V gene encodes CDR1 MGHRA and CDR2 YSYEKL. The DNA for the CDR3 is TGCGCCAGCAGCCAACTTGGTGGGGCGGGAAGCACAGATACGCAGTATTTT. Residues: CASSQLGGAGSTDTQYF.

This rearrangement joins TRBV2 to TRBJ2-3; D possibly corresponds to TRBD2 (6 bases). V was trimmed by 6 bases and J by 2 bases, leaving 15 bases between them. CDR1 and CDR2 (germline): SNHLY, FYNNEI. The CDR3 has 15 residues. The CDR3 nucleotides are TGTGCCAGCAGGCTATGGGACTCACACACAGATACGCAGTATTTT. This gives the protein CASRLWDSHTDTQYF.

CDR3 amino acids: CASSLADTDTQYF. DNA for the CDR3: TGTGCCAGCAGCTTGGCGGACACAGATACGCAGTATTTT. This chain links TRBV5-8 with TRBJ2-3; unclear D gene. The length of the CDR3 is 13 residues. V was shortened by 0 bases and J by 2 bases, with 4 bases between the two germline ends. CDR1 and CDR2 from the germline V gene are SGHTS and YDEGEE.

The chain has TRBV28 and TRBJ2-7, with D possibly TRBD1 on 6 matching bases. Germline-derived CDR1 and CDR2 are MDHEN and SYDVKM. V lost 3 bases to trimming and J lost 3 bases, with 18 bases between them. The CDR3 loop spans 16 amino acids. The CDR3 coding sequence is TGTGCCAGCAGTTTTGGAAGGGGCAGGGGCTTCTACGAGCAGTACTTC. Encoded protein: CASSFGRGRGFYEQYF.

The rearrangement uses TRBV27 and TRBJ2-2, with 7 positions matching TRBD2. Trimming cost V 6 bases and J 4 bases; bases outside gene matches: 8. Germline assignment: CDR1 MNHEY and CDR2 SMNVEV (reference sequence). The length of the CDR3 is 15 residues. This chain's CDR3 is CASRGTPGGTGELFF. CDR3 bases: TGTGCCAGCAGGGGGACCCCGGGGGGCACCGGGGAGCTGTTTTTT.

This chain uses TRBV4-1 with TRBJ2-1, with 9 bases fitting TRBD2. V shed 2 bases and J 8 bases; nucleotides not matched to a gene: 13. The germline gives CDR1 MGHRA, CDR2 YSYEKL. The CDR3 length is 17 residues. Here the CDR3 reads CASSQRAGGPSIDEQFF. The CDR3 DNA reads as TGCGCCAGCAGCCAAAGAGCGGGGGGCCCATCCATCGATGAGCAGTTCTTC.

The rearrangement joins TRBV6-5 to TRBJ2-7, with 10 bases matching TRBD1. Germline trimming cut 8 bases from V and 6 bases from J; bases unmatched to any gene: 10. Germline loops: CDR1 MNHEY, CDR2 SVGAGI. The CDR3 is 14 amino acids. The CDR3 loop reads CASAPGQGFREQYF. The CDR3, as DNA: TGTGCCAGCGCGCCGGGACAGGGGTTCCGCGAGCAGTACTTC.

V is TRBV4-2 and J is TRBJ1-2, with TRBD1 as a possible D gene (6 bases). From germline, CDR1 is LGHNA and CDR2 YNFKEQ. V lost 2 bases and J lost 5, with 15 bases in between. CDR3 length: 15 amino acids. The CDR3 DNA reads as TGTGCCAGCAGCCAACTTGAGGGGGAGGGTTATGGCTACACCTTC. Its translation is CASSQLEGEGYGYTF.

The J gene is TRBJ2-1, the V gene TRBV27; 9 bases line up with TRBD1. Germline V lookup: CDR1 MNHEY, CDR2 SMNVEV (reference sequence). There are 15 residues in the CDR3. After removal of 5 bases from V and 7 bases from J, the junction contained 9 bases not matched to a gene. CDR3 region: CASSPGQGDLNEQFF. CDR3 sequence (DNA): TGTGCCAGCAGTCCGGGACAGGGAGATTTGAATGAGCAGTTCTTC.

In regard to this clone: An end of the junction differs from the germline gene, which may be a read error. The chain recombines TRBV30 with TRBJ2-3, with D perhaps matching TRBD2 (7 bases). Germline CDR1 and CDR2: GTSNPN and SVGIG (reference sequence). The CDR3 has 13 amino acids. As DNA, the CDR3 is TGTGCCGGGAGGGGGTCGGGCACAGATACGCAGTATTTT. Translating it yields CAGRGSGTDTQYF.

The chain joins TRBV9 to TRBJ2-1, with 9 positions matching TRBD2. With 3 bases clipped from V and 7 bases from J, the junction kept 8 bases outside the gene matches. This CDR3 is 15 amino acids long. From germline, CDR1 is SGDLS and CDR2 YYNGEE. This CDR3 is CASSGGTSHPNEQFF. CDR3 nucleotide sequence: TGTGCCAGCAGCGGCGGGACTAGCCATCCTAATGAGCAGTTCTTC.

The J gene is TRBJ1-2, the V gene TRBV13; D remains unclear. This CDR3 region has 12 residues. V shed 4 bases and J shed 4 bases, with 7 bases lying between them. Germline V gene data show CDR1 as PRHDT and CDR2 as FYEKMQ (reference sequence). As DNA, the CDR3 is TGTGCCAGCAGCTCACCGATCTATGGCTACACCTTC. Protein product: CASSSPIYGYTF. The variable domain in full, completed from reference TRBV13 and TRBJ1-2, reads AAGVIQSPRHLIKEKRETATLKCYPIPRHDTVYWYQQGPGQDPQFLISFYEKMQSDKGSIPDRFSAQQFSDYHSELNMSSLELGDSALYFCASSSPIYGYTFGSGTRLTVV.

The genes are TRBV30 and TRBJ2-7; 9 bases agree with TRBD2. Germline V gene sequence: CDR1 GTSNPN, CDR2 SVGIG (reference sequence). Losses at the gene ends were 4 bases for V and 4 bases for J; bases not matched to a gene: 8. The CDR3 runs to 14 residues. The chain's CDR3 is CAWKGPSGTYEQYF. The CDR3 DNA follows: TGTGCCTGGAAGGGTCCTAGCGGGACTTACGAGCAGTACTTC.